The clone carrying this T cell receptor beta chain was detected only once. What it binds is unknown. Positive CCR7 selection of CD45RO-negative cells yielded the naive CD8 cells, and terminally differentiated effector memory CD45RA+ cells were excluded. This sample was taken from a study of shared clonotypes between healthy human individuals. The overall study: Each donor's CD4 naive and CD4 memory cells filled three plates apiece, CD8 naive two, and CD8 memory one.

Each cell subset's genomic DNA was divided evenly among several immunoSEQ plates. The protocol was immunoSEQ multiplex PCR, while the TCRdb copy is restricted to in-frame clones and leaves out a portion. There are around 650,000 clones in the sample; about 95% occur only once, and roughly 0.1% lies in the top ten. Study conclusions and caveats: It was expected that sequencing depth would affect clonotype sharing among donors.

Trimming left V 2 bases short and J 0 bases short, with 11 bases between. CDR1 and CDR2 from the germline V gene are MDHEN and SYDVKM. The CDR3 loop spans 15 amino acids. The source material was naive CD8+ T cells sorted from blood. The clonotype was recovered from a young woman in good health. The rearrangement uses TRBV28 and TRBJ2-7; D is tentatively TRBD1 or TRBD2 (5 bases each). The CDR3 protein is CASSLGTESSYEQYF. DNA of the CDR3: TGTGCCAGCAGTTTAGGGACCGAATCCTCCTACGAGCAGTACTTC.